The entry below gives a single T cell receptor (beta chain) sequence along with its context. This clone was seen more than once but under ten times. Its antigen is still unknown. The junction and the germline gene differ at one end; a read error may be behind it. Different DNA sequences within this sample yield the same CDR3. In total, approximately 690 healthy bone marrow donors made up the cohort. At the time of sampling, all cohort members were nominally healthy, though unrecorded immune exposures were likely present. The donor was CMV seronegative and was included in the group of 352 seronegative cohort members. A peripheral blood sample was provided by each donor, and peripheral blood mononuclear cells were used for TCR beta sequencing. The Qiagen DNeasy Blood Extraction Kit was used to extract genomic DNA from the blood cell samples. This specimen comes from a study of cytomegalovirus exposure and HLA in healthy donors (dated by TCRdb to about 2017). As for the study more broadly: In an earlier analysis of 550 to 750 of the donors, under 300 Gb of sequence data and 90 million to 130 million unique TCR beta sequences from 150 million to 200 million T cells were reported. Around 300 gigabases of sequencing data and roughly 90 million unique TCR sequences were included in an early release covering about 620 HLA-typed donors. Among the approximately 400 genotyped donors, roughly 80% belonged to the genetic ancestry cluster associated with self-reported Caucasian donors. The study aimed to test whether signatures of past pathogen exposure could be identified by cataloging public T cell receptors. Using immunosequencing, the study profiled T cell repertoires from roughly 650 subjects and related those repertoires to cytomegalovirus serostatus. Besides the first cohort of hundreds of subjects, a separate validation cohort made up of roughly 130 different subjects was used. To predict cytomegalovirus infection status, the study combined high-throughput TCR immunosequencing, statistical association of individual TCRs with disease status, and machine learning. In a later analysis, previously published TCR beta repertoires from 670 or so donors were re-analyzed and high-resolution HLA genotyping was added so that TCR occurrence patterns could be studied. In the later analysis, no new phenotypic data were used to find candidate immune exposures; instead, reliance was placed on TCR beta sequences and their occurrence across donors. In an earlier analysis of 550 to 700 of the donors, high-throughput TCR beta sequencing was used to judge whether each TCR beta V gene segment behaved as functional or pseudogenic. Donor age, sex, ethnicity and CMV serostatus were compiled alongside the repertoire data. A later genetic analysis used genome-wide SNP genotypes for about 60% of the roughly 700 donors, treating that subset as a discovery cohort. Every discovery cohort repertoire had been produced on one sequencing platform. Class I and class II HLA loci were covered by the typing at four-digit resolution. Typing coverage differed by locus: A, B, C, DRB1 and DQB1 were typed in roughly 629-630 donors, DQA1 in 522, DPA1 in 600 to 610, and DPB1 in just under 490. Roughly five DR-DQ haplotypes were handled as single units for association and clustering, since linkage in the cohort was strong. Across 300 to 400 genotyped donors of the cohort, an average of approximately 200,000 unique TCR beta nucleotide sequences per donor were sequenced, and approximately 17% of those sequences were non-productive. Overall study results and their limits: In a later analysis, several top co-occurrence clusters were reported to appear linked to parvovirus B19, influenza, CMV and Epstein-Barr virus. While some public TCRs were present in many individuals, most TCR sequences turned up only very rarely across donors. A later genetic analysis associated a missense DCLRE1C variant with V-gene and J-gene trimming of TCR beta chains, and an independent cohort replicated the association. In an earlier analysis of approximately 600 of the donors, most TCR beta V segments were observed in productive rearrangements about 87% or about 30% of the time, broadly matching IMGT annotations. A cluster of highly shared sequence variants was judged likely to represent a technical artifact of the sequencing pipeline. HLA typing was unavailable for some donors at each locus, so association tests used only the typed subset. In both the original and validation cohorts, the classifier was reported to diagnose cytomegalovirus status with high specificity and sensitivity. Linkage disequilibrium might explain the correlated functional status among segregating V segments, but an unknown experimental factor could not be ruled out. In vitro tests confirmed that three of the cytomegalovirus-associated TCR beta chains recognize cytomegalovirus antigens. The earlier analysis of 587 of the donors excluded around 17 rarely observed V segments, including chromosome 9 orphons, because counts were too low. It was suggested by the authors that the approach could potentially be generalized to other disease states and immunological phenotypes. A later analysis found that HLA-associated TCR beta chains were more clonally expanded and had lower generation probabilities than equally common non-associated chains. CMV serostatus was the only immune exposure information available for the cohort. Roughly uniform sequencing depth across donors was assumed in presence/absence analyses, although this assumption may not hold. The 87-base-pair reads could not distinguish some IMGT-functional V segments, including TRBV6-2 and TRBV6-3, so those segments were excluded. Specific HLA alleles were associated with 18,000 or so TCR beta sequences at a false discovery rate of 0.05 in a later analysis. According to a later genetic analysis, donors in an Asian-associated ancestry cluster had fewer N-insertions in productive TCRs than the approximately 650-donor mean. According to a later analysis, TCR association rates differed among HLA loci, with DRB1 alleles showing the most associated TCRs and HLA-C alleles showing the fewest. Most CMV-associated TCR beta chains appeared to be HLA-restricted in a later analysis, and the HLA associations seemed to be driven largely by CMV exposure. A further reported finding was that TCR beta sequences accurately predicted the HLA-A and HLA-B alleles for most subjects in the first cohort. This cohort had only TCR beta chains sequenced, and the lack of alpha or paired-chain data limited which features could be detected. In the study, some 160 TCR beta chains were listed as associated with cytomegalovirus. When HLA alleles, especially DR and DQ, strongly co-occurred, TCR associations were difficult to assign to individual alleles.

Libraries were built with the immunoSEQ multiplex PCR assay. A mixture of 60 forward primers for TCR Vbeta segments and 13 reverse primers for TCR Jbeta segments was used in the multiplex PCR. The CDR3 region of rearranged TCR beta genes was amplified from genomic DNA by a multiplex PCR assay. On the Illumina HiSeq System, the amplified TCR beta libraries were sequenced as 87-base-pair reads. The paper's data handling went like this. A later analysis tallied 75 million to 85 million unique TCR beta chains across the roughly 610 repertoires, and about 12 million of those chains were shared by two or more donors. A nearest-neighbor algorithm error-corrected the raw reads and collapsed the reads into unique sequences, merging closely related sequences to remove PCR and sequencing errors. CDR3 sequences were aligned to IMGT reference sequences to assign V, D and J gene segments. For a sequence to be retained, a match of at least six nucleotides was required to both a V gene segment and a J gene segment. Rearrangements were called productive when the CDR3 lacked stop codons and stayed in frame with V and J; all others were non-productive. CDR3 was defined according to IMGT convention as the region running from the second conserved V-encoded cysteine to the conserved J-encoded phenylalanine. Sequences without an unambiguous match to a single V gene segment were excluded from the earlier analysis of a few hundred of the donors. An earlier analysis of just under 600 of the donors called V segments functional above 56.7% productive rearrangements and segregating when the between-donor standard deviation exceeded 5%. A statistical classification framework was built for diagnosing cytomegalovirus status from the catalog of TCR beta chain sequences. In a later analysis, V and J genes were assigned by comparing TCR nucleotide sequences against IMGT/GENE-DB human TR gene sequences. A later analysis assigned CDR3 sequences and most-parsimonious VDJ recombination scenarios with the TCRdist pipeline. A later analysis defined each TCR beta chain by its CDR3 amino acid sequence plus V-gene family, and excluded reads lacking a unique V-gene family. A later analysis removed roughly 590 highly shared, low-generation-probability nucleotide sequences to deal with suspected cross-contamination and a sequencing artifact. A later analysis calculated a clonal expansion index for each public chain from normalized within-repertoire ranks of inferred template counts. A later analysis computed generation probabilities with a VDJ recombination model fitted to out-of-frame rearrangements, and checked the results against IGoR. In a later analysis, hypergeometric tests were used to score TCR-TCR, TCR-HLA and TCR-CMV co-occurrence, with a repertoire-size bias correction applied to TCR pairs. A later analysis estimated false discovery rates by permuting HLA or CMV assignments 20 times. A later analysis grouped co-occurring TCRs with DBSCAN, adding TCRdist sequence similarity when clustering within HLA-allele-positive subsets. For co-occurrence clustering, repertoires with fewer than 30,000 or more than 120,000 public chains were excluded, along with roughly 5 repertoires with anomalous nucleotide sharing. TCRdb obtained this table from immuneACCESS and retained in-frame rearrangements with V and J assigned. These tables miss some clones; where compared with another copy, unresolved V genes account for less than half of the shortfall, and the remainder is unexplained. D and trimming were read from the DNA, whereas the V and J calls and clone size are those reported in that table. In this sample the table shows 120,000 to 150,000 clones, around 77% of which occur a single time. The top ten constitute approximately 4.9% of the sample.

CDR1 is given as SSHAT and CDR2 as FNYEAQ, both from the germline V gene (reference sequence). Taken from cysteine to phenylalanine, the CDR3 has 17 residues. Solely the CDR3 DNA is kept, with 51 bases framed from the first base. The sequencing sample was made of PBMCs. The sequence joins TRBV7-7 to TRBJ2-2, with 12 junctional bases fitting TRBD2. This sequence was found in a woman aged 45-65 years in good health and CMV-seronegative. The DNA sequence is given as TGTGCTAGCAGCCGAGGGGGACTAGCGGGGAACACCGGGGAGCTGTTTTTT. This translates into CASSRGGLAGNTGELFF. Outside the CDR3, residues come from the reference TRBV7-7 and TRBJ2-2 proteins, so the full variable domain is: GAGVSQSPRYKVTKRGQDVTLRCDPISSHATLYWYQQALGQGPEFLTYFNYEAQPDKSGLPSDRFSAERPEGSISTLTIQRTEQRDSAMYRCASSRGGLAGNTGELFFGEGSRLTVL.